This TCR beta chain originates from a study of T-cell reconstitution after alpha-beta-depleted transplantation in children. Study-level findings and limits: Alpha-beta T cells about two months after transplant reportedly derived from several hundred expanded graft clones. High day-60 TCRbeta diversity in some patients came from surviving recipient T cells and thymic progenitors. T-cell counts and diversity at one year following transplant were attributed mainly to newly produced T cells.

This clonotype was seen ten or more times. Its antigen is undetermined. The germline V gene has CDR1 LNHDA and CDR2 SQIVND (reference sequence). V was trimmed by 1 base and J by 6 bases, leaving 15 bases between them. The CDR3 length is 15 residues. Unique molecular identifiers were incorporated into the prepared TCRbeta library. TCRdb ran MiXCR on the PCR reads and lists one entry per CDR3 protein. Among more than 400,000 distinct CDR3 sequences, more than 9.5% were seen once, and the ten largest hold less than 15%. The chain is built from TRBV19 and TRBJ1-1; D may be TRBD1 (5 bases). This clonotype originated in a female patient aged 2 to 10 who had a stem cell transplant for aplastic anemia, so the T cells may come from the graft donor. Source: PBMCs, mostly from graft donor cells, taken 180 days after TCRalphabeta/CD19-depleted stem cell transplant. For the CDR3, the DNA is TGTGCCAGTAGTATAGCTGGCAGGGTGGTCGCTGAAGCTTTCTTT. This translates into CASSIAGRVVAEAFF.